The text below deals with one T cell receptor (beta chain). This clonotype was seen a handful of times. Its antigen specificity is not known. Base-call qualities are not available, and no considerably larger clone is one nucleotide away. The label giving this sample's time point can be read as: patch test 1, 2 weeks after DPC sensitization. The treatment or condition tag for this specimen amounts to: therapeutic diphenylcyclopropenone sensitization with weekly scalp DPC. Blood at each patch-test visit was drawn before the patch test was applied. To be eligible, patients had to be aged 18 to 70, diagnosed with alopecia and judged suitable for DPC therapy, while pregnant patients were excluded. Total RNA was extracted from unfractionated whole blood that had been collected in Tempus Blood RNA tubes. The library relied on RACE. The sequencing machine was a NextSeq 500. During library preparation, unique molecular identifiers were attached to individual cDNA molecules so that TCRs could be counted quantitatively and reproducibly. Each blood RNA sample was used to sequence both TCR alpha and TCR beta chains. For the original study's pipeline: Samples had a median of roughly 99,000 TCRs, with a range from roughly 23,224 to 750,000. V, J and CDR3 annotation of the TCR reads was carried out using the Decombinator software suite. Every sample was subsampled to the same number of TCRs (28,000) for the PS versus PT1 abundance plots. TCRs were defined as expanded if absent before sensitization and observed at least eight times at the 2-week time point. TCRdb reprocessing: public reads trimmed at Q25 with fastp, clones called with MiXCR, in-frame beta chains kept. For every CDR3 protein sequence, its rows merge into one entry that carries the most common genes and DNA. None of the V and J calls come from the authors' own analysis; TCRdb made them. In all, the sample holds more than 95,000 distinct CDR3 sequences, and about 12% of those were seen once. The top ten constitute 1.3% to 1.5% of the sample.

This entry comes from a study of human T cells and chemical hapten exposure (dated by TCRdb to the early 2020s). As for the study more broadly: For sensitization, 2% DPC in acetone was applied to an approximately 2 cm by approximately 2 cm area of upper inner arm skin. Throughout the approximately 24-week study period, patients were also given weekly therapeutic DPC doses on the scalp. Patch testing was performed on the upper back with Finn chambers containing 0.01% DPC, and the patch tests were scored after 6 days according to International Contact Dermatitis Research Group standards. The mostly female patient cohort included alopecia areata with under or over 50% scalp involvement, alopecia totalis and alopecia universalis. Libraries were pooled for sequencing, and per-sample TCR yields varied mainly because of small differences in library volumes within the pool. The study tracked peripheral blood TCR repertoire changes in vivo during primary and secondary sensitization to the hapten diphenylcyclopropenone (DPC) in alopecia patients. Blood was sampled from patients pre-sensitization (week 0) and at 2, 6 and about 24 weeks after DPC sensitization. Approximately 28 alopecia patients gave blood for TCR sequencing at one to four time points (pre-sensitization, 2, 6 and 24 weeks).

Paper-wide results and their limitations: The number of PT1 expanded TCRs positively correlated with patch test score, significant at thresholds 8, 16 and 32 but not 4. DPC sensitization did not change how many TCRs were above 1 in 1000 frequency, and no evidence was found of alterations in global repertoire structure. Repeated subsampling changed both the strength of the expansion versus patch-test correlation and the threshold at which that correlation became significant. Compared with pre-sensitization or healthy control sets, expanded TCRs formed significantly more large CDR3 similarity clusters, which is consistent with antigen-driven responses. Alopecia, a presumed autoimmune disease, was present in all patients, so the immune response of the patients might differ from that of healthy individuals.

Clipping removes 5 bases from V and 2 bases from J, with 4 as the unmatched junction base count. Per the germline V gene, SGDLS is the CDR1 and YYNGEE is the CDR2. Measured from the cysteine to the phenylalanine, the CDR3 is 14 residues long. Solely the CDR3 DNA is kept, with 42 bases framed from the first base. This receptor was taken from a woman in her 50s with alopecia areata. Some clones in this sample may be carry-over from other donors' samples. Source: whole blood, taken in connection with sensitization to the hapten diphenylcyclopropenone (DPC). This chain is built from TRBV9 and TRBJ2-7, and 10 bases in between align with TRBD2. The CDR3 in this case is CASSSSGGPYEQYF. The base sequence is TGTGCCAGCAGTTCTAGCGGGGGCCCCTACGAGCAGTACTTC.